These T cell receptor beta chains were read from a single sample in a study of blood T cell repertoires in COVID-19. Profiling relied on immunoSEQ multiplex PCR, and the TCRdb table lists in-frame clones only, not all of them. The top ten clones hold about a quarter of a sample with 100,000 to 150,000 clones, roughly 85% of them seen once. The sample taken for sequencing was peripheral blood. These receptors were taken from a woman aged 80 or older with acute or convalescent COVID-19. The CDR3 runs from the conserved cysteine through the conserved F or W. A D gene is named only where the DNA matches it firmly. Rows give clone size only sometimes, using once, few, many, or a class for an expanded clone.

clone_size: NA
j_call: TRBJ1-3
d_call: TRBD1
v_call: TRBV7-9
cdr3_aa: CASSPLGQDGGNTIYF
cdr3_nt: TGTGCCAGCAGCCCCTTAGGACAGGACGGTGGAAACACCATATATTTT

clone_size: NA
j_call: TRBJ2-7
d_call: NA
v_call: TRBV4-1
cdr3_aa: CASSQVGGSGRNRYF
cdr3_nt: TGCGCCAGCAGCCAAGTCGGGGGTTCAGGAAGAAATCGGTACTTC

clone_size: NA
j_call: TRBJ1-1
d_call: NA
v_call: TRBV5-1
cdr3_aa: CASSLASGGRRVNTEAFF
cdr3_nt: TGCGCCAGCAGCTTGGCCAGCGGGGGGCGGAGGGTGAACACTGAAGCTTTCTTT

clone_size: NA
j_call: TRBJ1-5
d_call: NA
v_call: TRBV18
cdr3_aa: CASSPYGTSSNQPQHF
cdr3_nt: TGTGCCAGCTCACCATACGGGACATCTAGCAATCAGCCCCAGCATTTT

clone_size: NA
j_call: TRBJ1-2
d_call: TRBD1
v_call: TRBV9
cdr3_aa: CASSVREQGYGYTF
cdr3_nt: TGTGCCAGCAGCGTAAGGGAACAGGGGTATGGCTACACCTTC

clone_size: once
j_call: TRBJ2-4
d_call: NA
v_call: TRBV6-5
cdr3_aa: CASSYRQDNIQYF
cdr3_nt: TGTGCCAGCAGTTACCGACAGGACAACATTCAGTACTTC

clone_size: NA
j_call: TRBJ1-3
d_call: NA
v_call: TRBV4-1
cdr3_aa: CASSQERFSGNTIYF
cdr3_nt: TGCGCCAGCAGCCAAGAGAGGTTCTCTGGAAACACCATATATTTT

clone_size: once
j_call: TRBJ1-2
d_call: NA
v_call: TRBV6-1
cdr3_aa: CASSEIRAANYGYTF
cdr3_nt: TGTGCCAGCAGTGAAATAAGAGCGGCAAACTATGGCTACACCTTC

clone_size: NA
j_call: TRBJ1-6
d_call: TRBD1
v_call: TRBV5-1
cdr3_aa: CASSLLPWDRGTNSPLHF
cdr3_nt: TGCGCCAGCAGCTTGTTACCCTGGGACAGGGGGACGAATTCACCCCTCCACTTT

clone_size: NA
j_call: TRBJ2-3
d_call: TRBD2
v_call: TRBV19
cdr3_aa: CASSISGGTDTQYF
cdr3_nt: TGTGCCAGTAGCATCAGCGGGGGCACAGATACGCAGTATTTT

clone_size: NA
j_call: TRBJ2-7
d_call: NA
v_call: TRBV7-6
cdr3_aa: CASSLGEPSYYEQYF
cdr3_nt: TGTGCCAGCAGCTTAGGGGAGCCATCGTATTACGAGCAGTACTTC

clone_size: few
j_call: TRBJ1-2
d_call: NA
v_call: TRBV20-1
cdr3_aa: CSGGGVYGYTF
cdr3_nt: TGCAGTGGGGGAGGCGTCTATGGCTACACCTTC

clone_size: NA
j_call: TRBJ1-1
d_call: NA
v_call: TRBV10-3
cdr3_aa: CAISDQGSTEAFF
cdr3_nt: TGTGCCATCAGTGATCAGGGTTCCACTGAAGCTTTCTTT

clone_size: NA
j_call: TRBJ1-1
d_call: TRBD1
v_call: TRBV27
cdr3_aa: CASSLTGVGSTEAFF
cdr3_nt: TGTGCCAGCAGTCTAACAGGGGTAGGAAGCACTGAAGCTTTCTTT

clone_size: NA
j_call: TRBJ2-7
d_call: NA
v_call: TRBV9
cdr3_aa: CASSSTPGTYEQYF
cdr3_nt: TGTGCCAGCAGCAGTACTCCAGGGACCTACGAGCAGTACTTC

clone_size: NA
j_call: TRBJ1-4
d_call: NA
v_call: TRBV28
cdr3_aa: CASSFEGTNEKLFF
cdr3_nt: TGTGCCAGCAGTTTTGAGGGAACTAATGAAAAACTGTTTTTT

clone_size: NA
j_call: TRBJ2-2
d_call: TRBD1
v_call: TRBV9
cdr3_aa: CASSPRQGVTGELFF
cdr3_nt: TGTGCCAGCAGCCCCCGACAGGGGGTCACAGGGGAGCTGTTTTTT

clone_size: NA
j_call: TRBJ1-1
d_call: NA
v_call: TRBV7-8
cdr3_aa: CASSLGTYGTEAFF
cdr3_nt: TGTGCCAGCAGCTTAGGGACATATGGCACTGAAGCTTTCTTT

clone_size: once
j_call: TRBJ1-1
d_call: NA
v_call: TRBV5-1
cdr3_aa: CASSLPGTPEAFF
cdr3_nt: TGCGCCAGCAGCTTACCCGGGACTCCTGAAGCTTTCTTT

clone_size: NA
j_call: TRBJ1-1
d_call: NA
v_call: TRBV19
cdr3_aa: CASRTGITIREAFF
cdr3_nt: TGTGCCAGTAGGACCGGGATAACCATCCGAGAAGCTTTCTTT

clone_size: NA
j_call: TRBJ2-3
d_call: TRBD2
v_call: TRBV5-4
cdr3_aa: CASSATSVDTDTQYF
cdr3_nt: TGTGCCAGCAGCGCGACTAGCGTGGACACAGATACGCAGTATTTT

clone_size: NA
j_call: TRBJ2-5
d_call: TRBD2
v_call: TRBV7-2
cdr3_aa: CASSRGGRGETQYF
cdr3_nt: TGTGCCAGCAGCCGGGGGGGCCGGGGAGAGACCCAGTACTTC

clone_size: NA
j_call: TRBJ1-6
d_call: TRBD1
v_call: TRBV19
cdr3_aa: CASSMAGGSSPLHF
cdr3_nt: TGTGCCAGTAGTATGGCAGGGGGGTCTTCACCCCTCCACTTT

clone_size: NA
j_call: TRBJ1-1
d_call: TRBD1
v_call: TRBV5-4
cdr3_aa: CASSSGQGSTEAFF
cdr3_nt: TGTGCCAGCAGCTCCGGACAGGGGAGCACTGAAGCTTTCTTT

clone_size: NA
j_call: TRBJ1-4
d_call: TRBD1
v_call: TRBV16
cdr3_aa: CASSHLSLSGGTNEKLFF
cdr3_nt: TGTGCCAGCAGCCACCTCTCACTGTCAGGGGGGACTAATGAAAAACTGTTTTTT

clone_size: NA
j_call: TRBJ2-5
d_call: NA
v_call: TRBV5-1
cdr3_aa: CASSYGGETQYF
cdr3_nt: TGCGCCAGCAGCTACGGAGGAGAGACCCAGTACTTC

clone_size: NA
j_call: TRBJ2-1
d_call: TRBD2
v_call: TRBV5-4
cdr3_aa: CASRGRGDNEQFF
cdr3_nt: TGTGCCAGCAGAGGGCGGGGGGACAATGAGCAGTTCTTC

clone_size: NA
j_call: TRBJ2-1
d_call: NA
v_call: TRBV11-3
cdr3_aa: CASSPGSINEQFF
cdr3_nt: TGTGCCAGCAGCCCCGGGAGCATCAATGAGCAGTTCTTC

clone_size: NA
j_call: TRBJ1-1
d_call: NA
v_call: TRBV19
cdr3_aa: CASRYRAMNTEAFF
cdr3_nt: TGTGCCAGTAGATACAGGGCCATGAACACTGAAGCTTTCTTT

clone_size: NA
j_call: TRBJ1-2
d_call: NA
v_call: TRBV18
cdr3_aa: CASSPGVGNGGYTF
cdr3_nt: TGTGCCAGCTCACCCGGGGTCGGGAACGGAGGCTACACCTTC

clone_size: NA
j_call: TRBJ2-3
d_call: NA
v_call: TRBV5-1
cdr3_aa: CASSLSTDTQYF
cdr3_nt: TGCGCCAGCAGCCTAAGCACAGATACGCAGTATTTT

clone_size: NA
j_call: TRBJ1-1
d_call: TRBD1
v_call: TRBV5-5
cdr3_aa: CASSFMKGATEAFF
cdr3_nt: TGTGCCAGCAGCTTTATGAAGGGGGCCACTGAAGCTTTCTTT

clone_size: NA
j_call: TRBJ2-1
d_call: NA
v_call: TRBV2
cdr3_aa: CASNRVSYNEQFF
cdr3_nt: TGTGCCAGCAACCGGGTTTCATACAATGAGCAGTTCTTC

clone_size: NA
j_call: TRBJ1-6
d_call: NA
v_call: TRBV5-4
cdr3_aa: CASSSAWGRDSPLHF
cdr3_nt: TGTGCCAGCAGCTCCGCCTGGGGGAGGGACTCACCCCTCCACTTT

clone_size: NA
j_call: TRBJ1-6
d_call: NA
v_call: TRBV7-2
cdr3_aa: CASSERSLPNSPLHF
cdr3_nt: TGTGCCAGCAGCGAACGCTCTCTACCCAATTCACCCCTCCACTTT

clone_size: NA
j_call: TRBJ1-1
d_call: NA
v_call: TRBV5-1
cdr3_aa: CASSLGGHMNTEAFF
cdr3_nt: TGCGCCAGCAGCTTGGGGGGACATATGAACACTGAAGCTTTCTTT

clone_size: NA
j_call: TRBJ1-1
d_call: NA
v_call: TRBV6-5
cdr3_aa: CASIRSREAFF
cdr3_nt: TGTGCCAGCATAAGGTCCAGGGAAGCTTTCTTT

clone_size: NA
j_call: TRBJ2-5
d_call: TRBD2
v_call: TRBV5-1
cdr3_aa: CASSPAGGETQYF
cdr3_nt: TGCGCCAGCAGTCCGGCGGGGGGTGAGACCCAGTACTTC

clone_size: NA
j_call: TRBJ2-6
d_call: TRBD1
v_call: TRBV5-1
cdr3_aa: CASHRGGSSGANVLTF
cdr3_nt: TGCGCCAGTCACAGGGGTGGGAGCTCTGGGGCCAACGTCCTGACTTTC

clone_size: NA
j_call: TRBJ2-7
d_call: TRBD2
v_call: TRBV5-6
cdr3_aa: CASSRGGGPGQYF
cdr3_nt: TGTGCCAGCAGCCGCGGGGGGGGCCCGGGGCAGTACTTC

clone_size: NA
j_call: TRBJ1-1
d_call: NA
v_call: TRBV3-1/TRBV3-2
cdr3_aa: CASSHRVFNTEAFF
cdr3_nt: TGTGCCAGCAGTCACAGGGTTTTTAACACTGAAGCTTTCTTT

clone_size: NA
j_call: TRBJ1-5
d_call: NA
v_call: TRBV19
cdr3_aa: CASTSGYNQPQHF
cdr3_nt: TGTGCCAGTACTTCAGGGTACAATCAGCCCCAGCATTTT

clone_size: NA
j_call: TRBJ2-3
d_call: NA
v_call: TRBV7-2
cdr3_aa: CASSLDSGWGTQYF
cdr3_nt: TGTGCCAGCAGCTTAGATTCAGGGTGGGGTACGCAGTATTTT

clone_size: NA
j_call: TRBJ1-5
d_call: TRBD1
v_call: TRBV28
cdr3_aa: CASSIQGAGNQPQHF
cdr3_nt: TGTGCCAGCAGTATACAGGGGGCTGGCAATCAGCCCCAGCATTTT

clone_size: NA
j_call: TRBJ1-1
d_call: TRBD1
v_call: TRBV7-8
cdr3_aa: CASSLDRGKAFF
cdr3_nt: TGTGCCAGCAGCCTAGACAGGGGCAAAGCTTTCTTT

clone_size: NA
j_call: TRBJ1-5
d_call: TRBD1
v_call: TRBV2
cdr3_aa: CASSRTGTGPNQPQHF
cdr3_nt: TGTGCCAGCAGTCGTACCGGGACAGGGCCGAATCAGCCCCAGCATTTT

clone_size: NA
j_call: TRBJ1-3
d_call: NA
v_call: TRBV11-2
cdr3_aa: CASSLGSSGNTIYF
cdr3_nt: TGTGCCAGCAGCTTAGGCAGCTCTGGAAACACCATATATTTT

clone_size: NA
j_call: TRBJ2-1
d_call: NA
v_call: TRBV12-3/TRBV12-4
cdr3_aa: CASSYNGLNEQFF
cdr3_nt: TGTGCCAGCAGCTATAACGGACTGAATGAGCAGTTCTTC

clone_size: NA
j_call: TRBJ2-3
d_call: NA
v_call: TRBV15
cdr3_aa: CATSRDIDTQYF
cdr3_nt: TGTGCCACCAGCAGAGATATAGATACGCAGTATTTT

clone_size: NA
j_call: TRBJ1-5
d_call: NA
v_call: TRBV20-1
cdr3_aa: CSASRSGQSNQPQHF
cdr3_nt: TGCAGTGCTAGTAGGTCGGGACAATCTAATCAGCCCCAGCATTTT

clone_size: NA
j_call: TRBJ2-3
d_call: NA
v_call: TRBV5-4
cdr3_aa: CVAGATDTQYF
cdr3_nt: TGTGTGGCGGGGGCAACAGATACGCAGTATTTT